A selection of T cell receptor beta chains follows, all from one sample in a study of CD8+ T cells in alopecia areata. TCRdb keeps only in-frame clones here, not all; method: immunoSEQ multiplex PCR. Of about 160,000 clones listed, approximately 65% were seen once; the top ten hold approximately 0.91%. Sequencing used CD4+ T cells sorted from blood, obtained at week 4, from a patient treated with tofacitinib. These receptors were taken from a human donor with alopecia areata. CDR3s include the opening cysteine and the closing phenylalanine or tryptophan. A row's size may be missing; if present it is once, few, many or a size class.

j_call	v_call	cdr3_length	clone_size	cdr3_aa
TRBJ1-1	TRBV7-9	10	NA	CATSAAEAFF
TRBJ1-1	TRBV29-1	12	NA	CSAGTANTEAFF
TRBJ2-5	TRBV5-1	18	once	CASSLLAGGTSVGETQYF
TRBJ1-1	TRBV14	13	NA	CASSQALRTEAFF
TRBJ1-4	TRBV30	14	NA	CAWSVRDSYEKLFF
TRBJ1-2	TRBV29-1	13	NA	CSVEGLLANGYTF
TRBJ1-3	TRBV29-1	13	once	CSVEGLAGNTIYF
TRBJ1-2	TRBV2	14	NA	CASRVGWSNYGYTF
TRBJ2-3	TRBV5-1	13	NA	CASSPSMADTQYF
TRBJ1-2	TRBV29-1	12	NA	CSGGGGSYGYTF
TRBJ2-7	TRBV12-5	14	once	CASGSSGGYYEQYF
TRBJ2-3	TRBV15	17	NA	CATSREGAGGATDTQYF
TRBJ1-1	TRBV6-6	13	few	CASTSSRFLEAFF
TRBJ2-7	TRBV5-6	12	NA	CASSSLGKEQYF
TRBJ1-1	TRBV4-3	15	NA	CASSQDRTVVSEAFF
TRBJ1-3	TRBV30	13	few	CAWSVSSGNTIYF
TRBJ2-7	TRBV10-3	17	NA	CAISESSPGKGTHEQYF
TRBJ2-1	TRBV19	17	few	CASSHPLGLAGIDEQFF
TRBJ2-7	TRBV5-1	14	few	CASSSGSSAYEQYF
TRBJ1-1	TRBV25-1	13	NA	CASSDRLNTEAFF
TRBJ2-7	TRBV29-1	11	NA	CSAGQGGEQYF
TRBJ1-2	TRBV4-2	18	NA	CASSQDALGDRGHHGYTF
TRBJ2-2	TRBV10-3	15	few	CAISDQLAGAGELFF
TRBJ2-7	TRBV29-1	15	NA	CSANLWTGSAYEQYF
TRBJ2-3	TRBV6-5	14	few	CASKRTGGTDTQYF
TRBJ1-6	TRBV7-6	14	NA	CASSSGTGDSPLHF
TRBJ1-1	TRBV4-2	14	few	CASSRQVLNTEAFF
TRBJ2-1	TRBV5-6	15	NA	CASSLLASSYNEQFF
TRBJ1-4	TRBV15	18	NA	CATSRDWGVGSLNEKLFF
TRBJ2-5	TRBV15	13	NA	CATSRDAEETQYF
TRBJ2-4	TRBV11-2	13	NA	CASSGTEGNIQYF
TRBJ1-1	TRBV10-3	14	NA	CAISESHRNTEAFF
TRBJ2-7	TRBV4-2	14	NA	CASSQEPDTYEQYF
TRBJ1-1	TRBV7-9	14	NA	CASSPSLDRVEAFF
TRBJ2-7	TRBV27	15	few	CASSLATGGPYEQYF
TRBJ1-2	TRBV11-1	13	few	CASSYSGGYGYTF
TRBJ1-2	TRBV29-1	10	NA	CSAGPDGYTF
TRBJ2-6	TRBV29-1	14	NA	CSVIVASGANVLTF
TRBJ2-7	TRBV6-6	14	NA	CASTAKLGPLEQYF
TRBJ1-4	TRBV6-5	14	NA	CASCRLGTNEKLFF
TRBJ2-5	TRBV6-5	13	NA	CASSNQGWETQYF
TRBJ1-2	TRBV5-6	14	NA	CASSLSSGHYGYTF
TRBJ2-3	TRBV30	13	NA	CAWSVEWTDTQYF
TRBJ2-7	TRBV2	10	few	CASEGQAQYF
TRBJ2-3	TRBV9	17	few	CASSVEPAGGDTDTQYF
TRBJ2-2	TRBV5-1	16	NA	CASSLIGTSNTGELFF
TRBJ2-5	TRBV4-2	14	NA	CASSPGFGQETQYF
TRBJ2-4	TRBV30	15	few	CAWSRRGLTKNIQYF
TRBJ1-6	TRBV29-1	11	NA	CSAGENSPLHF
TRBJ1-1	TRBV6-1	13	NA	CASGNTGNTEAFF
TRBJ2-7	TRBV6-6	14	few	CASSDSGGRYEQYF
TRBJ1-1	TRBV30	11	NA	CAWSKEVEAFF
TRBJ2-4	TRBV7-2	17	few	CASSLAWRGGGKNIQYF
TRBJ1-6	TRBV18	12	NA	CASSPPNSPLHF
TRBJ2-5	TRBV5-1	17	NA	CASSLGFSGGPQETQYF
TRBJ1-2	TRBV19	13	few	CASSFRLSYGYTF
TRBJ2-5	TRBV5-1	15	NA	CASSLGPQEQETQYF